This TCR beta chain was documented in a study of T cell clonotyping in hematopoietic cell transplantation (dated by TCRdb to the early 2020s). About the study as a whole: Recipient samples taken before transplant were collected after cytoreduction. A total of fewer than 150 blood samples were gathered in the study from roughly 40 consecutive transplant recipients along with their related donors. Recruitment of patients ran from September 2015 to early 2017, and follow-up continued until late 2020 or until death. The full study reports these points: After transplant, TCR diversity in recipients dropped, and pathologically expanded clonotypes increased progressively from day 30 to day 180. Just a small fraction of recipient repertoires overlapped with donor repertoires, and more than 97% appeared de novo at the given depth. The sample size was limited and the cells went unsorted, which meant the CD4 and CD8 repertoire contributions could not be told apart. Inverse Simpson Index values from donors and from recipients before transplant predicted broader TCR repertoire diversity after transplant.

From a lookup of the germline V gene (reference sequence), CDR1 and CDR2 are MNHEY and SMNVEV. V trim: 8 bases; J trim: 4 bases; unmatched bases: 7. Including the terminal cysteine and phenylalanine, the CDR3 comprises 14 residues. Of the read, only the CDR3 DNA is kept; its 42 bases are in frame from base 1. The sample's time point label, decoded: recipient sample about 28 days before transplant, after cytoreduction. Blood from recipients was drawn about 28 days before transplant and again at days 30, 100 and 180 after transplant. Nuclei Lysis Solution was used to extract genomic DNA from fresh or cryopreserved unfractionated peripheral blood mononuclear cells. The immunoSEQ assay, a bias-controlled multiplex PCR with V- and J-specific primers, was used to amplify TCR beta CDR3 regions from genomic DNA. A proprietary barcode and Illumina adapter sequences were added to the CDR3 amplicons in a second PCR step. An Illumina MiSeq instrument was used for sequencing of the CDR3 libraries. The study's processing was this. Export and quality control were handled in immunoSEQ Analyzer 3.0, while downstream analyses relied on R Bioconductor and Immunarch. Repertoire metrics were calculated using only productive rearrangements within the normalized downsampled data set. Pathologically expanded clonotypes were defined as those larger than 5 templates in the normalized cohort. Repertoire diversity was measured with the Inverse Simpson Index. To capture all clonotypes, the CMV-specificity analyses were run on the non-normalized data set. Imported from immuneACCESS, the table was reduced by TCRdb to in-frame sequences with V and J called. These copies leave out some clones; in studies compared against another copy, an unresolved V gene accounts for under half, and the cause of the remainder is not known. V and J calls and clone size are given by that table; D and trimming were obtained from the DNA. For this sample the table gives some 30,000 clones, of which over 65% were detected only once. The top ten clonotypes cover around 7% of the sample.

On this clone: The antigen it recognizes is unknown. No base quality values were provided; no much bigger clone lies one nucleotide off.

This sequence originates from a woman aged 25 to 39 with chronic myeloid leukemia. Some clones in this sample may be carry-over from other donors' samples. The rearranged segments are TRBV27 and TRBJ2-7; TRBD1 aligns with 11 central bases. The starting material was peripheral blood mononuclear cells, obtained before stem cell transplant. The CDR3 protein is CASSRGTGGYEQYF. The nucleotides read TGTGCCAGCTCCCGGGGGACAGGGGGTTACGAGCAGTACTTC.